This is a list of T cell receptor beta chains from one sample in a study of OX40 agonist ivuxolimab in advanced cancers. TCRdb keeps only in-frame clones here, not all; method: immunoSEQ multiplex PCR. This sample yields 150,000 to 190,000 clones, of which approximately 94% are seen a single time; around 0.31% belongs to the top ten. This specimen was CD4+ or CD8+ T cells sorted from blood, taken in a trial of the OX40 agonist ivuxolimab. Receptor source: an adult with an advanced solid tumor such as melanoma, head and neck, liver or kidney cancer. Both conserved end residues are part of each CDR3. A D gene is named only where the DNA matches it firmly. Clone size is shown for a subset of rows, as once, few, many or a class of expanded clone.

V: TRBV6-6; D: -; J: TRBJ2-3; size: -; DNA: TGTGCCAGCAGTTACGGGGCAGCGGACACAGATACGCAGTATTTT; CDR3: CASSYGAADTDTQYF
V: TRBV27; D: TRBD2; J: TRBJ2-3; size: -; DNA: TGTGCCAGCAGTTGGGGGACTATCACAGATACGCAGTATTTT; CDR3: CASSWGTITDTQYF
V: TRBV10-3; D: -; J: TRBJ2-7; size: -; DNA: TGTGCCATCAGTGACAGTGGGCTCAACGAGCAGTACTTC; CDR3: CAISDSGLNEQYF
V: TRBV4-3; D: TRBD2; J: TRBJ2-1; size: -; DNA: TGCGCCAGCAGCCAGCGCCCTCTAGCGGGGGCCTACAATGAGCAGTTCTTC; CDR3: CASSQRPLAGAYNEQFF
V: TRBV5-1; D: -; J: TRBJ2-5; size: many; DNA: TGCGCCAGCAGCTTGGAAGTCACCGTCAAGACCCAGTACTTC; CDR3: CASSLEVTVKTQYF
V: TRBV9; D: -; J: TRBJ1-2; size: -; DNA: TGTGCCAGCACCCCCGGGACCGGTAACTATGGCTACACCTTC; CDR3: CASTPGTGNYGYTF
V: TRBV15; D: -; J: TRBJ2-7; size: -; DNA: TGTGCCACCAGCAGAGATAGTGGCAGGTATGGTTACGAGCAGTACTTC; CDR3: CATSRDSGRYGYEQYF
V: TRBV5-4; D: TRBD1; J: TRBJ2-4; size: -; DNA: TGTGCCAGCAGTCGGACAGGTCTGGCCATTCAGTACTTC; CDR3: CASSRTGLAIQYF
V: TRBV18; D: TRBD1; J: TRBJ1-2; size: -; DNA: TGTGCCAGCTCACCTACAGGGGGAGCTGACTATGGCTACACCTTC; CDR3: CASSPTGGADYGYTF
V: TRBV5-1; D: -; J: TRBJ1-1; size: once; DNA: TGCGCCAGCAGCCGGGCTACAGGGAGAACCGATGAAGCTTTCTTT; CDR3: CASSRATGRTDEAFF
V: TRBV7-9; D: TRBD1; J: TRBJ2-7; size: -; DNA: TGTGCCAGCAGCTTAGGCGCAGGGGGAAGAGGCTACGAGCAGTACTTC; CDR3: CASSLGAGGRGYEQYF
V: TRBV6-1; D: TRBD1; J: TRBJ1-5; size: few; DNA: TGTGCCAGCAGTGTGAGACAGGGATTGAGCAATCAGCCCCAGCATTTT; CDR3: CASSVRQGLSNQPQHF
V: TRBV29-1; D: TRBD1; J: TRBJ2-7; size: -; DNA: TGCAGCGTTGGGGCAGGGGGCCTGGACGAGCAGTACTTC; CDR3: CSVGAGGLDEQYF
V: TRBV11-2; D: -; J: TRBJ2-1; size: -; DNA: TGTGCCAGCAGCACCCGGGACGCCGCGGCGATATACAATGAGCAGTTCTTC; CDR3: CASSTRDAAAIYNEQFF
V: TRBV4-1; D: -; J: TRBJ2-5; size: -; DNA: TGCGCCAGCAGCCGCGAAGGTAGTTCTGAGACCCAGTACTTC; CDR3: CASSREGSSETQYF
V: TRBV7-2; D: TRBD2; J: TRBJ2-3; size: -; DNA: TGTGCCAGCACCCCTGTCGGGGGGTTCACAGATACGCAGTATTTT; CDR3: CASTPVGGFTDTQYF
V: TRBV4-1; D: -; J: TRBJ2-7; size: -; DNA: TGCGCCAGCAGCCACACCGGGTCCTACGAGCAGTACTTC; CDR3: CASSHTGSYEQYF
V: TRBV18; D: -; J: TRBJ1-2; size: -; DNA: TGTGCCAGCTCACCAGACAGGTCGGCGTACTATGGCTACACCTTC; CDR3: CASSPDRSAYYGYTF
V: TRBV7-2; D: -; J: TRBJ1-3; size: once; DNA: TGTGCCAGCAGCTCGCAAAGGACAGTAGGAAACACCATATATTTT; CDR3: CASSSQRTVGNTIYF
V: TRBV4-3; D: TRBD1; J: TRBJ1-2; size: -; DNA: TGCGCCAGCAGCCAAGCGGGGACAGGGGCTACCTATGGCTACACCTTC; CDR3: CASSQAGTGATYGYTF
V: TRBV30; D: TRBD1; J: TRBJ1-2; size: -; DNA: TGTGCCTGGAGGCTTCGGACAGGGGGCGCGCACACCTTC; CDR3: CAWRLRTGGAHTF
V: TRBV25-1; D: -; J: TRBJ1-1; size: -; DNA: TGTGCCAGCAGTGCTCGGGGGAACTATGAAGCTTTCTTT; CDR3: CASSARGNYEAFF
V: TRBV6-4; D: TRBD1; J: TRBJ2-7; size: -; DNA: TGTGCCAGCAGTGACTCGGGACAGGATACCTACGAGCAGTACTTC; CDR3: CASSDSGQDTYEQYF
V: TRBV11-2; D: TRBD1; J: TRBJ1-3; size: -; DNA: TGTGCCAGCAGCTTAGTTCGGACAGGGGCTAACTCTGGAAACACCATATATTTT; CDR3: CASSLVRTGANSGNTIYF
V: TRBV18; D: TRBD1; J: TRBJ1-6; size: -; DNA: TGTGCCAGCTCACCAGGGGACAGGCCGCATACTAATTCACCCCTCCACTTT; CDR3: CASSPGDRPHTNSPLHF
V: TRBV28; D: -; J: TRBJ2-7; size: -; DNA: TGTGCCAGCAGTTTCCACCCCGGGACACGAGACTACGAGCAGTACTTC; CDR3: CASSFHPGTRDYEQYF
V: TRBV6-6; D: TRBD1; J: TRBJ2-7; size: -; DNA: TGTGCCAGCAGCTCTGGGACAGGGGTTTCCTACGAGCAGTACTTC; CDR3: CASSSGTGVSYEQYF
V: TRBV10-1; D: -; J: TRBJ2-7; size: -; DNA: TGCGCCAGCGACGACAGGAACGAGCAGTACTTC; CDR3: CASDDRNEQYF
V: TRBV7-9; D: -; J: TRBJ1-1; size: -; DNA: TGTGCCACCTCCCTGAACACTGAAGCTTTCTTT; CDR3: CATSLNTEAFF
V: TRBV25-1; D: -; J: TRBJ2-5; size: -; DNA: TGTGCCAGCAGTGAATCAGGAGTGGTAGGAGAGACCCAGTACTTC; CDR3: CASSESGVVGETQYF
V: TRBV18; D: -; J: TRBJ1-2; size: -; DNA: TGTGCCAGCTCACCAGACAGCGTCTATGGCTACACCTTC; CDR3: CASSPDSVYGYTF